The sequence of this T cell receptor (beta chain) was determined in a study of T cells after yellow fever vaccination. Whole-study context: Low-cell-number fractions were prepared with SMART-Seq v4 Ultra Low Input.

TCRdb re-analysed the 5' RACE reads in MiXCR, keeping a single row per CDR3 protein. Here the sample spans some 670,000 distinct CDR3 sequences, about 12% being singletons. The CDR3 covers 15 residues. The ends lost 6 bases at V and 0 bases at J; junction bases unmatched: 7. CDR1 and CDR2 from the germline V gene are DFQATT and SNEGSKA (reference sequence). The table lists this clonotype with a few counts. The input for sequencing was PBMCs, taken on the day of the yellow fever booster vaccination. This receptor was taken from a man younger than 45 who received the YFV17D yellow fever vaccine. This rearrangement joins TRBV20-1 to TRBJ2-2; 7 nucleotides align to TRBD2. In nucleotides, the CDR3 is TGCAGTGCAACCGGGACTACTCCGAACACCGGGGAGCTGTTTTTT. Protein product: CSATGTTPNTGELFF.